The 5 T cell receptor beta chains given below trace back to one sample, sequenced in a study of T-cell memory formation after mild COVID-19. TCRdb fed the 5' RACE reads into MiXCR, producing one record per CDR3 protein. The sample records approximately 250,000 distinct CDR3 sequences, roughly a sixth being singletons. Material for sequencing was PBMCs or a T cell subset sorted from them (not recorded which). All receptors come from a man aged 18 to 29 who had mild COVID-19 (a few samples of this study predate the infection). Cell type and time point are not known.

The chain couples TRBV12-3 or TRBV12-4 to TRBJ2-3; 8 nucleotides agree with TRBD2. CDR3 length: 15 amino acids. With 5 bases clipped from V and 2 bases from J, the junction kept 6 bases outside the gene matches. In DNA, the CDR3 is TGTGCCAGCAGTAGAGCGGGGGAATACACAGATACGCAGTATTTT. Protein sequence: CASSRAGEYTDTQYF.

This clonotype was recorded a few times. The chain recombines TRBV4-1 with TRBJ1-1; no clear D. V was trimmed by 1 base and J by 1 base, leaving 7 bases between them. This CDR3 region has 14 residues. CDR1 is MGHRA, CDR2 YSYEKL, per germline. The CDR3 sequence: CASSQGRRNTEAFF. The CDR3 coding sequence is TGCGCCAGCAGCCAAGGTCGCCGGAACACTGAAGCTTTCTTT.

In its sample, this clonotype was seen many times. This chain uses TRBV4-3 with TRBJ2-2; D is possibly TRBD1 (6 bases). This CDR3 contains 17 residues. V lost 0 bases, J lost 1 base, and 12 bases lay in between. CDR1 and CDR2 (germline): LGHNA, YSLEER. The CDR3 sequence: CASSQEWRTENTGELFF. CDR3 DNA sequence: TGCGCCAGCAGCCAAGAGTGGAGGACAGAGAACACCGGGGAGCTGTTTTTT.

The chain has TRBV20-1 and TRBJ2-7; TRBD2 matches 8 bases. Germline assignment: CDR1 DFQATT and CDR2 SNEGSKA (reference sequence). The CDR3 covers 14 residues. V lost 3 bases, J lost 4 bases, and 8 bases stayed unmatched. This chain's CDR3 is CSASRGGVGYEQYF. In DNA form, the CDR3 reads TGCAGTGCTAGTCGGGGGGGCGTCGGATACGAGCAGTACTTC.

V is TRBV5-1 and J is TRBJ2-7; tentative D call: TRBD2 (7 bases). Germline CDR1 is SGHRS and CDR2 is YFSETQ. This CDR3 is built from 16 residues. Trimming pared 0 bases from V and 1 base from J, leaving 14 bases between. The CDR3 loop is CASSLAGGVASYEQYF. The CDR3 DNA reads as TGCGCCAGCAGCTTGGCGGGGGGCGTCGCATCCTACGAGCAGTACTTC. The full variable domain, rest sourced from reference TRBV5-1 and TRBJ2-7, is KAGVTQTPRYLIKTRGQQVTLSCSPISGHRSVSWYQQTPGQGLQFLFEYFSETQRNKGNFPGRFSGRQFSNSRSEMNVSTLELGDSALYLCASSLAGGVASYEQYFGPGTRLTVT.